This is a list of T cell receptor beta chains from one sample in a study of spatial heterogeneity in lung cancer. MiXCR was run by TCRdb on the 5' RACE reads, yielding one entry per CDR3 protein. The repertoire holds 42,000 or so distinct CDR3 sequences, with about 10% as singletons. This specimen consisted of PBMCs, obtained at follow-up. The receptor source for this set is a female donor with early-stage non-small cell lung cancer. Each CDR3 is given with its conserved first and last residue. Each record gives: CDR3 length, D gene, J gene, clone size, V gene, CDR3 DNA, CDR3 protein. D genes are given only for firm matches. The size entry is marked missing in some rows and otherwise reads once, few, many or a size class.

16,.,TRBJ1-5,many,TRBV5-1,TGCGCCAGCAGCAGCGGGAACGGAGGCAGCAATCAGCCCCAGCATTTT,CASSSGNGGSNQPQHF
14,TRBD1,TRBJ1-1,few,TRBV5-1,TGCGCCAGCGTACCCGGGACAGGGGTTAGTGAAGCTTTCTTT,CASVPGTGVSEAFF
14,TRBD1,TRBJ1-1,few,TRBV2,TGTGCCAGCAGTCTGGACAGGGGCAACACTGAAGCTTTCTTT,CASSLDRGNTEAFF
13,.,TRBJ1-3,once,TRBV2,TGTGCCAGCAGTGAAGCGCCTGGAAACACCATATATTTT,CASSEAPGNTIYF
13,.,TRBJ2-7,many,TRBV29-1,TGCAGCGTTGTAGCGGCCCAGGCCTACGAGCAGTACTTC,CSVVAAQAYEQYF
15,.,TRBJ2-6,many,TRBV7-2,TGTGCCAGCAGCTTCGGTGGTTCTGGGGCCAACGTCCTGACTTTC,CASSFGGSGANVLTF
15,.,TRBJ2-1,.,TRBV6-6,TGTGCCAGCAGTTACGGTTTAGCTGACTACAATGAGCAGTTCTTC,CASSYGLADYNEQFF
14,.,TRBJ2-7,few,TRBV5-1,TGCGCCAGCAGCTACGTGCCAGGGGAGGGCGAGCAGTACTTC,CASSYVPGEGEQYF
12,.,TRBJ2-1,many,TRBV4-1,TGCGCCAGCAGCCAGATGGCAGGGGAGCAGTTCTTC,CASSQMAGEQFF
15,TRBD1,TRBJ2-7,few,TRBV9,TGTGCCAGCAGCGAGAGTGGGACAGGGCTCTACGAGCAGTACTTC,CASSESGTGLYEQYF
13,.,TRBJ1-6,few,TRBV2,TGTGCCAGCAAGGGCGGAGGGAATTCACCCCTCCACTTT,CASKGGGNSPLHF
14,.,TRBJ2-2,many,TRBV10-3,TGTGCCATCAGTGACAGGGGCTATACCGGGGAGCTGTTTTTT,CAISDRGYTGELFF
19,TRBD2,TRBJ2-2,few,TRBV7-2,TGTGCCAGCAGCGTTACTAGCGGGGGCCAATATACGAACACCGGGGAGCTGTTTTTT,CASSVTSGGQYTNTGELFF
15,.,TRBJ2-2,.,TRBV15,TGTGCCACCAGTCAGGCTCGGGGGAACACCGGGGAGCTGTTTTTT,CATSQARGNTGELFF
14,.,TRBJ2-7,.,TRBV2,TGTGCCAGCAGTGGGGACGGAAGGGGCTACGAGCAGTACTTC,CASSGDGRGYEQYF
16,.,TRBJ2-7,.,TRBV5-1,TGCGCCAGCAGCTCCGGAGGAGACGGATTACCCTACGAGCAGTACTTC,CASSSGGDGLPYEQYF
14,.,TRBJ2-3,many,TRBV18,TGTGCCAGCTCACTGCAGCCTAGCACAGATACGCAGTATTTT,CASSLQPSTDTQYF
16,.,TRBJ2-5,few,TRBV10-3,TGTGCCATCAGTCGGGGGTTGGGGAAGGGAGAAGAGACCCAGTACTTC,CAISRGLGKGEETQYF
14,.,TRBJ1-1,.,TRBV6-2/TRBV6-3,TGTGCCAGCACCCCGGGACGGATGAACACTGAAGCTTTCTTT,CASTPGRMNTEAFF
12,.,TRBJ1-5,many,TRBV29-1,TGCAGCGTTGGAGACGGGTTACAGCCCCAGCATTTT,CSVGDGLQPQHF
14,.,TRBJ2-3,many,TRBV19,TGTGCCAGTAGTATTGATGGCCCTACGAATACGCAGTATTTT,CASSIDGPTNTQYF
11,.,TRBJ1-3,.,TRBV20-1,TGCAGTGCTCCCCTTGTGAACACCATATATTTT,CSAPLVNTIYF
16,TRBD1,TRBJ1-2,many,TRBV4-1,TGCGCCAGCAGCCAAGATCCCGGGACAGGGGTTGGCGGCTACACCTTC,CASSQDPGTGVGGYTF
14,.,TRBJ1-6,few,TRBV7-9,TGTGCCAGCAGCTTCGAGACACCTAATTCACCCCTCCACTTT,CASSFETPNSPLHF
13,.,TRBJ2-7,few,TRBV20-1,TGCAGTTTTATCGGAGGGGGCCTCGCGGGGCAGTACTTC,CSFIGGGLAGQYF
15,.,TRBJ2-2,.,TRBV5-4,TGTGCCAGCAGCTCAGAGGTGGCGAACACCGGGGAGCTGTTTTTT,CASSSEVANTGELFF
20,TRBD2,TRBJ2-5,.,TRBV7-2,TGTGCCAGCAAACAAGGAGGGTTGACTAGCGGGGGGGCCCGGCAAAAGACCCAGTACTTC,CASKQGGLTSGGARQKTQYF
17,.,TRBJ1-5,many,TRBV15,TGTGCCACCAGCAGAGATTTCCAGGGCCATAGCAATCAGCCCCAGCATTTT,CATSRDFQGHSNQPQHF
14,TRBD1,TRBJ2-7,few,TRBV12-3/TRBV12-4,TGTGCCAGCAGAGTACAGGGGGGTCCCTACGAGCAGTACTTC,CASRVQGGPYEQYF
15,.,TRBJ1-1,few,TRBV7-9,TGTGCCAGCAGCCAAAACGGGGGCATGAACACTGAAGCTTTCTTT,CASSQNGGMNTEAFF
13,.,TRBJ1-1,few,TRBV29-1,TGCAGCGTTGGGTATTTGGGGGGCACTGAAGCTTTCTTT,CSVGYLGGTEAFF